A selection of T cell receptor beta chains follows, all from one sample in a study of circulating tumor DNA in untreated peripheral T-cell lymphoma. Profiled with immunoSEQ multiplex PCR; TCRdb holds only in-frame clones, not every one. This sample has 2,000 to 2,500 clones; roughly four fifths occur once, and the top ten carry less than 40%. Sequenced sample: tumor tissue. The origin of the receptors is a human donor with peripheral T-cell lymphoma. Both conserved end residues are part of each CDR3. D genes are given only for firm matches. A clone size is listed for some rows: how often the clone was seen (once, few, many), or a class if it is expanded.

D	size	V	J	CDR3	DNA
.	.	TRBV18	TRBJ2-3	CASSPSNLGVADTQYF	TGTGCCAGCTCCCCCTCCAATCTAGGGGTGGCGGATACGCAGTATTTT
TRBD1	.	TRBV6-8	TRBJ2-7	CASSGRDRGRYEQYF	TGTGCCAGCAGTGGCCGGGACAGGGGGCGATACGAGCAGTACTTC
.	.	TRBV28	TRBJ2-7	CASSARSLEQYF	TGTGCCAGCAGCGCACGATCCTTGGAGCAGTACTTC
.	.	TRBV11-3	TRBJ2-1	CASSLGNRVNEQFF	TGTGCCAGCAGCTTAGGTAACAGGGTGAATGAGCAGTTCTTC
TRBD2	.	TRBV28	TRBJ2-2	CASSSASGRKNTGELFF	TGTGCCAGCAGTTCGGCTAGCGGGAGAAAGAACACCGGGGAGCTGTTTTTT
.	.	TRBV10-2	TRBJ1-6	CASSPLMPTLHF	TGCGCCAGCAGTCCCCTTATGCCTACCCTCCACTTT
.	once	TRBV23-1	TRBJ2-1	CASSQDGGPYNEQFF	TGCGCCAGCAGCCAAGATGGGGGGCCCTACAATGAGCAGTTCTTC
.	.	TRBV28	TRBJ1-2	CASSLRQDYGYTF	TGTGCCAGCAGTTTACGGCAGGACTATGGCTACACCTTC
TRBD2	.	TRBV7-6	TRBJ2-3	CASSFSGRTDTQYF	TGTGCCAGCAGCTTTAGCGGGAGGACAGATACGCAGTATTTT
.	.	TRBV6-7	TRBJ1-4	CASSPPRTATNEKLFF	TGTGCCAGCAGTCCCCCTCGGACGGCAACTAATGAAAAACTGTTTTTT
.	once	TRBV1	TRBJ2-3	CASSQERMAEPRTDTQYF	TGCGCCAGCAGCCAAGAAAGGATGGCGGAGCCCCGCACAGATACGCAGTATTTT
TRBD2	.	TRBV14	TRBJ2-2	CASSPPGASGNVYTGELFF	TGTGCCAGCAGCCCCCCCGGGGCTAGCGGGAACGTTTACACCGGGGAGCTGTTTTTT
.	few	TRBV1	TRBJ2-7	CASSWDLTLYEQYF	TGCGCCAGCAGCTGGGACTTAACTCTATACGAGCAGTACTTC
TRBD1	.	TRBV29-1	TRBJ2-5	CSVARDRGAQETQYF	TGCAGCGTTGCCCGGGACAGGGGGGCCCAAGAGACCCAGTACTTC
.	.	TRBV9	TRBJ2-2	CASSGTGINTGELFF	TGTGCCAGCAGTGGTACCGGGATTAACACCGGGGAGCTGTTTTTT
TRBD1	.	TRBV19	TRBJ2-7	CATNKGQGRYEQYF	TGTGCCACCAACAAGGGACAGGGGAGGTACGAGCAGTACTTC
.	once	TRBV29-1	TRBJ2-3	CSVVRQVLTDTQYF	TGCAGCGTTGTGAGACAGGTTCTCACAGATACGCAGTATTTT
TRBD2	.	TRBV6-8	TRBJ2-5	CAISAGTSGAEGETQYF	TGTGCCATCAGTGCCGGGACTAGCGGGGCCGAAGGAGAGACCCAGTACTTC
.	.	TRBV23-1	TRBJ2-2	CASSQTPGGGGELFF	TGCGCCAGCAGTCAAACACCCGGGGGAGGCGGGGAGCTGTTTTTT
.	.	TRBV9	TRBJ2-3	CASSVGVGGTDTQYF	TGTGCCAGCAGCGTAGGGGTAGGGGGCACAGATACGCAGTATTTT
.	.	TRBV11-3	TRBJ1-1	CASSLGRGLGTEAFF	TGTGCCAGCAGCTTAGGTAGGGGGTTGGGTACTGAAGCTTTCTTT
TRBD1	.	TRBV6-8	TRBJ1-1	CASSPSAGTGGQNTEAFF	TGTGCCAGCAGTCCGTCCGCCGGTACAGGGGGCCAGAACACTGAAGCTTTCTTT
.	.	TRBV11-3	TRBJ1-4	CASSRSNLGGEKLFF	TGTGCCAGCAGCCGTTCGAATTTAGGGGGTGAAAAACTGTTTTTT
.	.	TRBV18	TRBJ1-1	CASSTRTGNTEAFF	TGTGCCAGCTCAACAAGGACGGGGAACACTGAAGCTTTCTTT
TRBD1	.	TRBV28	TRBJ1-6	CASLNRDRVHNSPLHF	TGTGCCAGCCTTAACCGGGACAGAGTACATAATTCACCCCTCCACTTT
.	.	TRBV6-8	TRBJ2-1	CASSYKGNYNEQFF	TGTGCCAGCAGTTACAAAGGGAACTACAATGAGCAGTTCTTC
.	.	TRBV29-1	TRBJ1-1	CSVELSFTEAFF	TGCAGCGTTGAACTCTCTTTCACTGAAGCTTTCTTT
.	.	TRBV6-8	TRBJ1-1	CASRPPRGPPMNTEAFF	TGTGCCAGCAGGCCCCCCAGGGGCCCGCCTATGAACACTGAAGCTTTCTTT
TRBD2	.	TRBV5-1	TRBJ2-3	CASSQNSGGADTQYF	TGCGCCAGCAGCCAGAATAGCGGGGGGGCAGATACGCAGTATTTT
TRBD2	.	TRBV6-8	TRBJ2-2	CASSPTSGDTGELFF	TGTGCCAGCAGTCCGACTAGCGGGGACACCGGGGAGCTGTTTTTT
.	.	TRBV6-8	TRBJ2-5	CASSYSSTGSETQYF	TGTGCCAGCAGTTACTCGTCTACAGGGTCAGAGACCCAGTACTTC
.	.	TRBV29-1	TRBJ1-2	CSVEDTRESGAF	TGCAGCGTTGAAGATACCCGGGAATCAGGGGCCTTC
.	.	TRBV2	TRBJ2-3	CASTTPGASYTQYF	TGTGCCAGCACCACCCCAGGGGCCTCCTATACGCAGTATTTT
.	few	TRBV28	TRBJ2-7	CASTRLMGSYEQYF	TGTGCCAGCACCAGACTCATGGGCTCCTACGAGCAGTACTTC
TRBD2	.	TRBV9	TRBJ2-7	CASSVEPSGRGEQYF	TGTGCCAGCAGCGTAGAACCTAGCGGGAGAGGCGAGCAGTACTTC
.	.	TRBV7-6	TRBJ1-2	CASSQAGQSDNYGYTF	TGTGCCAGCAGCCAAGCAGGGCAGTCTGATAACTATGGCTACACCTTC
.	few	TRBV6-8	TRBJ2-3	CASSLTAQNTDTQYF	TGTGCCAGCAGCTTGACAGCACAGAACACAGATACGCAGTATTTT
.	.	TRBV6-8	TRBJ1-2	CASSHDYRTPRGYTF	TGTGCCAGCAGTCACGACTATCGGACCCCTAGGGGCTACACCTTC
TRBD1	.	TRBV6-8	TRBJ2-7	CASSLDRPPGEQYF	TGTGCCAGCAGCCTGGACAGGCCCCCGGGAGAGCAGTACTTC
.	medium-sized	TRBV11-3	TRBJ1-1	CASSLWRGRWTEAFF	TGTGCCAGCAGCTTGTGGAGGGGCCGATGGACTGAAGCTTTCTTT
.	.	TRBV11-3	TRBJ2-7	CASSLQGLNSYEQYF	TGTGCCAGCAGCTTACAGGGGCTTAACTCCTACGAGCAGTACTTC
.	.	TRBV6-8	TRBJ2-2	CASSDSQGNTGELFF	TGTGCCAGCAGTGACTCCCAGGGGAACACCGGGGAGCTGTTTTTT
TRBD2	.	TRBV5-1	TRBJ2-1	CASSLLASGRAYNEQFF	TGCGCCAGCAGCTTGTTGGCTAGCGGGCGAGCCTACAATGAGCAGTTCTTC
.	.	TRBV11-3	TRBJ1-2	CASSLQPSNYGYTF	TGTGCCAGCAGCTTACAACCTTCTAACTATGGCTACACCTTC
TRBD2	.	TRBV10-3	TRBJ2-1	CAISDSTSPGSYNEQFF	TGTGCCATCAGTGATTCGACTAGCCCTGGGTCCTACAATGAGCAGTTCTTC
.	few	TRBV11-3	TRBJ2-3	CASSLDGSTDTQYF	TGTGCCAGCAGCTTGGACGGAAGCACAGATACGCAGTATTTT
TRBD1	.	TRBV11-3	TRBJ2-1	CASSPGTGANEQFF	TGTGCCAGCAGCCCGGGGACAGGGGCCAATGAGCAGTTCTTC
TRBD2	.	TRBV28	TRBJ2-7	CASVPGGLSEQYF	TGTGCCAGCGTCCCGGGAGGTCTTTCGGAGCAGTACTTC
.	.	TRBV11-3	TRBJ1-1	CASSQVWAGDLGTEAFF	TGTGCCAGCAGCCAAGTATGGGCAGGGGATTTGGGGACTGAAGCTTTCTTT
.	few	TRBV7-2	TRBJ2-7	CASSLMVRDEQYF	TGTGCCAGCAGCTTAATGGTAAGGGACGAGCAGTACTTC
.	.	TRBV9	TRBJ1-5	CASSDTQGGNQPQHF	TGTGCCAGCAGTGATACACAGGGAGGCAATCAGCCCCAGCATTTT
.	.	TRBV6-8	TRBJ2-2	CASSDTNTGELFF	TGTGCCAGCAGTGACACGAACACCGGGGAGCTGTTTTTT
.	.	TRBV28	TRBJ2-3	CASTHLPTDTQYF	TGTGCCAGCACCCATCTCCCGACAGATACGCAGTATTTT
TRBD2	.	TRBV6-8	TRBJ2-5	CASSYSGTSGEETQYF	TGTGCCAGCAGTTACTCCGGGACTAGCGGGGAGGAGACCCAGTACTTC